Below, 2 T cell receptor beta chains from the same sample are listed, as sequenced in a study of cytomegalovirus exposure and HLA in healthy donors. With 60 Vbeta and 13 Jbeta primers, the PCR was carried out. Produced via immunoSEQ multiplex PCR; TCRdb's table is partial and in-frame only. The sample has 150,000 to 200,000 clones, 60% to 80% seen once. Sequencing was performed on PBMCs. The receptors shown here come from a man between 18 and 35 years old in good health and CMV-seropositive.

The V gene is TRBV4-1, the J gene TRBJ2-7; D might be TRBD2 (6 bases). CDR3 length: 13 residues. Germline CDR1 reads MGHRA; CDR2 reads YSYEKL. Deletions cut 0 bases from V and 6 bases from J, with 9 bases between. The CDR3, as DNA: TGCGCCAGCAGCCAAGATCTGGGAGGCGAGCAGTACGTC. Residues: CASSQDLGGEQYV.

A note on this clone: Other DNA sequences in this sample translate to the same CDR3. The V and J genes are TRBV29-1 and TRBJ2-7; a weak D match, TRBD1 (6 bases). Germline V lookup: CDR1 SQVTM, CDR2 ANQGSEA. The CDR3 spans 11 residues. V lost 4 bases, J lost 6 bases, and 10 bases lay in between. CDR3 in DNA: TGCAGCGTTGTACAGGGCGGCGAGCAGTACGTC. Translating gives CSVVQGGEQYV.